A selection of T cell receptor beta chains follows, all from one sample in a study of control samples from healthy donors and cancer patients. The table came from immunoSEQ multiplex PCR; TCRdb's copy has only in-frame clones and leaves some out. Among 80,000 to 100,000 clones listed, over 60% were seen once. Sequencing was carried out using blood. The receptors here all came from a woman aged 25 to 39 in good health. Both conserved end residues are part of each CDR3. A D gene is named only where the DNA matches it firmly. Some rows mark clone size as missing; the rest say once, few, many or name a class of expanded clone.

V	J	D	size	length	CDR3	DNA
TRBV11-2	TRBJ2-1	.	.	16	CASSLDRVRNYNEQFF	TGTGCCAGCAGCTTAGATAGGGTTAGAAACTACAATGAGCAGTTCTTC
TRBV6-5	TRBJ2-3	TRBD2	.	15	CASSMLAGGSDTQYF	TGTGCCAGCTCGATGCTAGCGGGGGGTTCAGATACGCAGTATTTT
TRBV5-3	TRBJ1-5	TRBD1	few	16	CATTGGERISNQPQHF	TGTGCCACGACAGGGGGCGAGAGGATTAGCAATCAGCCCCAGCATTTT
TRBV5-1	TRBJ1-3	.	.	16	CASSQFDRQRGNTIYF	TGCGCCAGCAGCCAGTTTGACAGGCAGCGTGGAAACACCATATATTTT
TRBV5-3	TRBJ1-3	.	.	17	CARSAETSGLSGNTIYF	TGTGCCAGAAGCGCGGAGACCTCAGGGCTCTCTGGAAACACCATATATTTT
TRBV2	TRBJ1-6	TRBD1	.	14	CASSITGGNSPLHF	TGTGCCAGCAGTATAACAGGGGGGAATTCACCCCTCCACTTT
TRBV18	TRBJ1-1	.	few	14	CASSPSEGKAEAFF	TGTGCCAGCTCACCATCTGAGGGAAAAGCTGAAGCTTTCTTT
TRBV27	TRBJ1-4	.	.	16	CASRTLLAATNEKLFF	TGTGCCAGCAGAACCCTATTGGCGGCAACTAATGAAAAACTGTTTTTT
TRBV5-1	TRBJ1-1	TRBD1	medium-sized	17	CASSDWTGSMRGTEAFF	TGCGCCAGCAGCGACTGGACAGGGTCTATGAGGGGAACTGAAGCTTTCTTT
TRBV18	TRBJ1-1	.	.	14	CASSPGDKNTEAFF	TGTGCCAGCTCACCGGGAGATAAAAACACTGAAGCTTTCTTT
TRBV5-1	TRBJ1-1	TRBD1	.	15	CASRTGASPGTEAFF	TGCGCCAGCAGAACAGGGGCGAGTCCGGGCACTGAAGCTTTCTTT
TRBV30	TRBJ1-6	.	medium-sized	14	CASSPGQPNSPLHF	TGTGCCTCCTCACCGGGACAACCTAATTCACCCCTCCACTTT
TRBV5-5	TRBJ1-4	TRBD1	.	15	CASSLTGTGVEKLFF	TGTGCCAGCAGCTTAACCGGGACAGGGGTTGAAAAACTGTTTTTT
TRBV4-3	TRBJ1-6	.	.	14	CASSQDRDLSPLHF	TGCGCCAGCAGCCAAGACAGGGACTTGTCACCCCTCCACTTT
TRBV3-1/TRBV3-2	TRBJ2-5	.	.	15	CASSPGPQVQETQYF	TGTGCCAGCAGTCCCGGACCCCAGGTCCAAGAGACCCAGTACTTC
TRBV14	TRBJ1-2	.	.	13	CASSQGVGYGYTF	TGTGCCAGCAGCCAAGGGGTAGGCTATGGCTACACCTTC
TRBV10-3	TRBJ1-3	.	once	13	CAIRGETGNTIYF	TGTGCCATCCGTGGGGAGACTGGAAACACCATATATTTT
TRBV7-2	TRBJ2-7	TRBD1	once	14	CASSARDRVSVQYF	TGTGCCAGCAGCGCCCGGGACAGGGTGTCGGTGCAGTACTTC
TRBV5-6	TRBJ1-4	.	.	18	CASRSARGRDPRNEKLFF	TGTGCCAGCAGATCCGCTCGGGGGCGCGACCCTCGGAATGAAAAACTGTTTTTT
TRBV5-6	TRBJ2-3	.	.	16	CASSPTLQGNTDTQYF	TGTGCCAGCAGCCCGACCCTACAGGGAAACACAGATACGCAGTATTTT
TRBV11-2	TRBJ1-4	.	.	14	CASSFLTGPEKLFF	TGTGCCAGCAGCTTTCTTACAGGGCCCGAAAAACTGTTTTTT
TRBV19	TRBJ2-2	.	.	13	CASSMGHAGELFF	TGTGCCAGTAGTATGGGGCACGCCGGGGAGCTGTTTTTT
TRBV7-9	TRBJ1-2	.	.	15	CASSLGTGAQYGYTF	TGTGCCAGCAGCTTAGGCACGGGGGCTCAGTATGGCTACACCTTC
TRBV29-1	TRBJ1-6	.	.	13	CSVERGDGSPLHF	TGCAGCGTTGAGAGGGGGGATGGTTCACCCCTCCACTTT
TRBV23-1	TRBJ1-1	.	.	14	CASSQGRQNTEAFF	TGCGCCAGCAGTCAGGGACGGCAGAACACTGAAGCTTTCTTT
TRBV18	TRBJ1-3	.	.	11	CATSWSNTIYF	TGTGCCACCTCATGGTCCAACACCATATATTTT
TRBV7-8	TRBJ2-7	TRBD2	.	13	CASSSGTSGIPYF	TGTGCCAGCAGCTCTGGGACTAGCGGAATCCCGTACTTC
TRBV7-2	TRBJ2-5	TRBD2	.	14	CASSARLAGETQYF	TGTGCCAGCAGCGCAAGACTAGCGGGTGAGACCCAGTACTTC
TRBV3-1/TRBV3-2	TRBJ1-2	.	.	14	CASSQGGDIYGYTF	TGTGCCAGCAGCCAAGGAGGGGACATCTATGGCTACACCTTC
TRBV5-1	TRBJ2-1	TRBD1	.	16	CASSWMPGQGSREQFF	TGCGCCAGCAGCTGGATGCCGGGACAGGGAAGCAGGGAGCAGTTCTTC
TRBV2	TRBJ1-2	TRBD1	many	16	CASRDRQGRGDYGYTF	TGTGCCAGCAGGGACCGACAGGGTCGCGGGGACTATGGCTACACCTTC
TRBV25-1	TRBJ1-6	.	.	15	CATRNPGTGNSPLHF	TGTGCCACTCGTAACCCCGGGACGGGGAATTCACCCCTCCACTTT
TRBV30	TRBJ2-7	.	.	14	CAWNSQGGAYEQYF	TGTGCCTGGAACTCACAGGGTGGTGCGTACGAGCAGTACTTC
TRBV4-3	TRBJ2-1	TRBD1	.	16	CASSQDDRGPYNEQFF	TGCGCCAGCAGCCAAGATGACAGGGGGCCCTACAATGAGCAGTTCTTC
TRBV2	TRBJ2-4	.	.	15	CASSERSRVLNIQYF	TGTGCCAGCAGTGAACGTAGCCGGGTCCTAAACATTCAGTACTTC
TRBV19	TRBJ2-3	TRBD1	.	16	CASSIQTGGAGDTQYF	TGTGCCAGTAGTATTCAAACAGGGGGCGCCGGAGATACGCAGTATTTT
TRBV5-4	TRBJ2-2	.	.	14	CASSLGANTGELFF	TGTGCCAGCAGCTTGGGGGCCAACACCGGGGAGCTGTTTTTT
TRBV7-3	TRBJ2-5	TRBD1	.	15	CASSINRGLGETQYF	TGTGCCAGCAGCATAAACAGGGGGCTTGGGGAGACCCAGTACTTC
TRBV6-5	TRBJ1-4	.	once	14	CATIGEADNEKLFF	TGTGCCACCATTGGTGAGGCGGATAATGAAAAACTGTTTTTT
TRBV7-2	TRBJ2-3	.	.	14	CASGTSVGTDTQYF	TGTGCCAGCGGAACTAGTGTCGGCACAGATACGCAGTATTTT
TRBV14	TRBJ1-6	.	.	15	CASSQRVTYNSPLHF	TGTGCCAGCAGCCAACGGGTCACCTATAATTCACCCCTCCACTTT
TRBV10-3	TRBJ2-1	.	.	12	CAIRKGENEQFF	TGTGCCATCAGGAAGGGAGAGAATGAGCAGTTCTTC
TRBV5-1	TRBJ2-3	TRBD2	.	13	CASGLAGSDTQYF	TGCGCCAGCGGACTAGCGGGATCAGATACGCAGTATTTT
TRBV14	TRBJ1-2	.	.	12	CASSQEAEDYTF	TGTGCCAGCAGCCAAGAGGCCGAAGACTACACCTTC
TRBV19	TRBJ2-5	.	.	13	CASSIVPRETQYF	TGTGCCAGTAGTATAGTCCCCAGAGAGACCCAGTACTTC
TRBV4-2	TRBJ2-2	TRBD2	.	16	CASSQVTSGGAGELFF	TGTGCCAGCAGCCAAGTAACTAGCGGGGGGGCCGGGGAGCTGTTTTTT